One and the same sample provided the 16 T cell receptor beta chains below, sequenced in a study of radiotherapy plus CTLA-4 blockade in lung cancer. TCRdb's copy holds only in-frame clones and misses some; the assay was immunoSEQ multiplex PCR. The repertoire has tens of thousands of clones, about 88% of them found once; the top ten carry around 1%. The starting material was peripheral blood, obtained from a patient treated with radiotherapy plus ipilimumab. The receptors stem from a human donor with non-small cell lung cancer who had stable disease on radiotherapy plus ipilimumab.

The chain's CDR3 is CASTERADNEKLFF. In DNA, the CDR3 is TGCGCCAGCACAGAACGGGCCGATAATGAAAAACTGTTTTTT. The chain has TRBV5-1 and TRBJ1-4, with no clear D. V was shortened by 6 bases and J by 4 bases, with 13 bases between the two germline ends. CDR1 and CDR2 from the germline V gene are SGHRS and YFSETQ. The CDR3 extends over 14 amino acids.

This chain links TRBV5-1 with TRBJ2-3; weak D call: TRBD2 (6 bases). The germline CDR1 and CDR2 sequences are SGHRS and YFSETQ. The V gene lost 9 bases and the J gene lost 0 bases, with 14 bases spanning the gap. The CDR3 runs to 14 residues. CDR3 protein: CATSGTSSTDTQYF. The CDR3 nucleotides are TGCGCCACCTCAGGGACTTCTAGCACAGATACGCAGTATTTT.

This clone was recorded once. The CDR3 region is CASNTDGTNTEAFF. The CDR3 DNA sequence: TGTGCCAGCAATACGGACGGGACGAACACTGAAGCTTTCTTT. The chain uses TRBV6-6 and TRBJ1-1, with a possible D match to TRBD1 (5 bases). Between the trimmed V and J ends, which lost 7 bases and 1 base, there was a span of 13 bases. The germline CDR1 and CDR2 sequences are MNHNY and SVGAGI (reference sequence). The CDR3 covers 14 residues.

This CDR3 is CASSQVIGGTDTQYF. The CDR3 DNA reads as TGCGCCAGCAGCCAAGTTATTGGAGGCACAGATACGCAGTATTTT. The chain links TRBV4-1 to TRBJ2-3; D gene uncertain. Germline V CDR1 and CDR2: MGHRA, YSYEKL. V was shortened by 1 base and J by 1 base, with 9 bases between the two germline ends. The CDR3 covers 15 residues.

The chain combines TRBV20-1 with TRBJ2-5; D may be TRBD1 (5 bases). Trimming took off 6 bases at V and 7 bases at J, with 12 bases between the two ends. Germline CDR1 DFQATT, CDR2 SNEGSKA (reference sequence). The CDR3 consists of 11 residues. Written as DNA, the CDR3 is TGCAGTGCCCCGGACATGCGGACCCAGTACTTC. Amino acid sequence: CSAPDMRTQYF.

The chain is built from TRBV9 and TRBJ2-1; TRBD2 matches at 12 bases. V gave up 3 bases and J gave up 6 bases; unmatched junction bases: 10. Germline CDR1 SGDLS, CDR2 YYNGEE. The CDR3 length is 17 residues. CDR3 DNA sequence: TGTGCCAGCAGCGCCCCGCGGACTAGCGGGGACACCAATGAGCAGTTCTTC. It translates to CASSAPRTSGDTNEQFF.

The genes are TRBV6-1 and TRBJ2-7, with D hard to call. Germline CDR1 is MNHNS and CDR2 is SASEGT. The CDR3 extends over 14 amino acids. V was cut by 10 bases and J by 6 bases, with 22 bases left in between. The CDR3 nucleotides read TGTGCCACCCTTCCAGTACGGATATCATCCGAGCAGTACTTC. Translated: CATLPVRISSEQYF.

This chain connects TRBV27 to TRBJ2-7, with 7 nucleotides matching TRBD2. With V trimmed by 5 bases and J by 0 bases, 13 bases remained unmatched. This CDR3 is built from 17 residues. Per the germline V gene, CDR1 is MNHEY and CDR2 is SMNVEV (reference sequence). CDR3 sequence: CASSLDSAGLNSYEQYF. CDR3 in DNA: TGTGCCAGCAGTCTAGACTCCGCGGGACTAAACTCCTACGAGCAGTACTTC.

The genes are TRBV18 and TRBJ2-7; 13 bases agree with TRBD2. CDR1 is KGHSH, CDR2 LQKENI, per germline. Trimming took 2 bases from V and 4 from J; bases not matched to a gene: 2. The CDR3 is 15 residues long. Written as DNA, the CDR3 is TGTGCCAGCTCACCAAGACTAGCGGGAGGATACGAGCAGTACTTC. Translated: CASSPRLAGGYEQYF.

This clone was counted once. The chain combines TRBV11-2 with TRBJ1-2; the match to TRBD1 covers 7 bases. Germline trimming cut 5 bases from V and 4 bases from J; bases unmatched to any gene: 10. CDR1 is SGHAT, CDR2 FQNNGV, per germline. CDR3 length equals 15 residues. CDR3 coding DNA: TGTGCCAGCAGCCTGGGACAGACCCTCACCTATGGCTACACCTTC. Its translation is CASSLGQTLTYGYTF.

CDR3 protein: CASSFPSGGFLFF. In DNA, the CDR3 is TGTGCCAGCAGTTTCCCTAGCGGGGGGTTTCTGTTCTTC. This chain links TRBV27 with TRBJ2-1, with TRBD2 matching 11 bases. Germline V gene data show CDR1 as MNHEY and CDR2 as SMNVEV (reference sequence). The CDR3 has 13 residues. Trimming cost V 3 bases and J 15 bases; bases outside gene matches: 7.

This clone was counted a single time. The chain combines TRBV5-1 with TRBJ2-4; 15 bases fit TRBD2. The CDR3 sequence is 19 residues long. After removal of 3 bases from V and 4 bases from J, the junction contained 11 bases not matched to a gene. The germline CDR1 and CDR2 sequences are SGHRS and YFSETQ. CDR3 in amino acids: CASSSYGTSGRRGKNIQYF. CDR3 bases: TGCGCCAGCAGCTCATACGGGACTAGCGGGAGGCGGGGTAAAAACATTCAGTACTTC.

A single count supports this clone. The chain uses TRBV5-1 and TRBJ1-1; D is undetermined. Trimming pared 4 bases from V and 0 bases from J, leaving 7 bases between. The V gene's germline CDR1 is SGHRS and CDR2 YFSETQ. The CDR3 is 13 amino acids. CDR3 region: CASSAGLNTEAFF. The CDR3 DNA follows: TGCGCCAGCAGCGCCGGGTTGAACACTGAAGCTTTCTTT.

The gene calls are TRBV7-6 and TRBJ2-7; TRBD2 aligns across 11 bases. J gave up 5 bases and V 5 bases, and 11 bases lay outside the gene matches. Germline lookup yields CDR1 SGHVS and CDR2 FNYEAQ. The length of the CDR3 is 16 residues. Here the CDR3 DNA reads TGTGCCAGCAGCCTTCTAGTAGCGGGAGGGTTGAACGAGCAGTACTTC. The encoded protein is CASSLLVAGGLNEQYF.

A few counts support this clone. The chain has TRBV2 and TRBJ2-2; 10 nucleotides align to TRBD2. Per germline, CDR1 SNHLY and CDR2 FYNNEI. This CDR3 has 16 amino acids. Germline trimming cut 5 bases from V and 6 bases from J; bases unmatched to any gene: 9. The CDR3 sequence is CASSSSRSGGAGELFF. The CDR3 DNA is TGTGCCAGCAGTAGTTCGAGGAGCGGGGGGGCCGGGGAGCTGTTTTTT.

The chain employs TRBV19 and TRBJ1-1, with D unclear. Germline CDR1 is LNHDA and CDR2 is SQIVND (reference sequence). The CDR3 runs to 14 residues. Trimming removed 7 bases from V and 4 bases from J, with 16 bases in between. The CDR3 spells CASNRAIIGTEAFF. The CDR3 nucleotides read TGTGCCAGTAATAGGGCGATCATTGGCACTGAAGCTTTCTTT.